One sample yielded the 27 T cell receptor beta chains listed below, sequenced in a study of blood T cell repertoires in COVID-19. Some clones are missing from TCRdb's copy, which holds only in-frame ones; the method was immunoSEQ multiplex PCR. The sample has approximately 280,000 clones, roughly 90% seen once. The sequenced sample was PBMCs or T cells enriched from blood (not recorded which). These receptors all come from a woman aged 18-35 years with acute COVID-19.

The chain employs TRBV27 and TRBJ1-2, with TRBD1 identical over 8 bases. J was trimmed by 4 bases and V by 6 bases; bases with no gene match: 16. Germline values: CDR1 MNHEY, CDR2 SMNVEV (reference sequence). The length of the CDR3 is 17 residues. CDR3 loop: CASSFTPGGAYPYGYTF. The CDR3 DNA is TGTGCCAGCAGCTTCACCCCAGGGGGCGCGTATCCCTATGGCTACACCTTC.

The rearrangement uses TRBV30 and TRBJ1-3, with D possibly TRBD1 on 6 matching bases. CDR1 GTSNPN and CDR2 SVGIG come from the germline V gene (reference sequence). CDR3 length: 17 amino acids. Trimming pared 1 base from V and 1 base from J, leaving 17 bases between. CDR3 in DNA: TGTGCCTGGAGTGCACCAGGGACATCTCCTTCTGGAAACACCATATATTTT. Protein product: CAWSAPGTSPSGNTIYF.

This clone was seen only once. CDR3 protein: CSVEVQAMNTEAFF. The CDR3 DNA reads TGCAGCGTTGAAGTACAGGCCATGAACACTGAAGCTTTCTTT. The chain carries TRBV29-1 and TRBJ1-1; possible D gene TRBD1, 5 bases. The CDR3 covers 14 residues. CDR1 and CDR2 (germline): SQVTM, ANQGSEA. The germline V and J ends were trimmed by 1 base and 0 bases, with 9 bases remaining between them.

CDR3 sequence reads: CASSSRGLKETQYF. The DNA of the CDR3 is TGTGCCAGCAGCAGCAGGGGTCTAAAAGAGACCCAGTACTTC. This chain uses TRBV7-8 with TRBJ2-5; a weak D match, TRBD1 (6 bases). CDR1 and CDR2 from the germline V gene are SGHVS and FQNEAQ. CDR3 size: 14 residues. V was shortened by 5 bases and J by 3 bases, with 13 bases between the two germline ends.

The chain uses TRBV9 and TRBJ2-1, with 12 bases matching TRBD1. Germline V lookup: CDR1 SGDLS, CDR2 YYNGEE. V shed 2 bases and J 6 bases; nucleotides not matched to a gene: 3. This CDR3 is built from 15 residues. CDR3 residues: CASSVRDRGLNEQFF. CDR3 DNA sequence: TGTGCCAGCAGCGTCCGGGACAGGGGGCTCAATGAGCAGTTCTTC.

The rearrangement uses TRBV12-3 or TRBV12-4 and TRBJ1-1; D may be TRBD1 (5 bases). This CDR3 region has 12 residues. Deletions cut 6 bases from V and 5 bases from J, with 10 bases between. The CDR3 coding sequence is TGTGCCAGCAGAGTCGGGGGGACTGAAGCTTTCTTT. Encoded protein: CASRVGGTEAFF.

The rearrangement joins TRBV7-2 to TRBJ2-7; D might be TRBD2 (7 bases). CDR1 is SGHTA and CDR2 is FQGNSA in the germline V gene. The CDR3 runs to 15 residues. V lost 1 base and J 4 bases, leaving 14 bases between the germline ends. The DNA of the CDR3 is TGTGCCAGCAGCTTAGGGGGAGGGGGAGGGTACGAGCAGTACTTC. Translation: CASSLGGGGGYEQYF.

The V and J genes are TRBV29-1 and TRBJ1-3; possibly TRBD1 for D (5 bases). V was shortened by 2 bases and J by 0 bases, with 11 bases between the two germline ends. Looked up from germline, CDR1 is SQVTM and CDR2 is ANQGSEA. This CDR3 has 15 residues. The CDR3 sequence is CSVEKTQGSGNTIYF. CDR3 nucleotide sequence: TGCAGCGTTGAAAAGACGCAGGGCTCTGGAAACACCATATATTTT.

The chain recombines TRBV27 with TRBJ2-5, with a weak D call TRBD1 (5 bases). The germline V gene encodes CDR1 MNHEY and CDR2 SMNVEV (reference sequence). The ends were cut back, 6 bases at V and 0 bases at J, with 8 bases in the middle. The CDR3 loop spans 13 amino acids. In DNA, the CDR3 is TGTGCCAGCAGGGACATTAACCAAGAGACCCAGTACTTC. This translates into CASRDINQETQYF.

The gene calls are TRBV7-3 and TRBJ2-3, with 7 nucleotides matching TRBD2. The germline gives CDR1 SGHTA, CDR2 FQGTGA. V lost 2 bases, J lost 2 bases, and 4 bases stayed unmatched. This CDR3 has 15 residues. DNA of the CDR3: TGTGCCAGCAGCTTATCGGGACTAACCACAGATACGCAGTATTTT. It yields the protein CASSLSGLTTDTQYF.

This chain links TRBV6-1 with TRBJ1-2, with 10 positions matching TRBD1. The CDR3 is made up of 16 amino acids. Germline loops: CDR1 MNHNS, CDR2 SASEGT. The V and J ends lost 2 bases and 7 bases, in that order; junction bases with no gene match: 10. The CDR3 sequence is CASSEKPTGGVGGYTF. CDR3 sequence (DNA): TGTGCCAGCAGTGAAAAACCGACAGGGGGCGTCGGTGGCTACACCTTC.

The chain joins TRBV5-1 to TRBJ2-1; 7 positions match TRBD2. Germline lookup yields CDR1 SGHRS and CDR2 YFSETQ. J was trimmed by 0 bases and V by 5 bases; bases with no gene match: 5. CDR3 length: 15 amino acids. The CDR3 DNA follows: TGCGCCAGCAGTTCGCGGGGGAGCTCCTACAATGAGCAGTTCTTC. Protein: CASSSRGSSYNEQFF.

This chain links TRBV28 with TRBJ1-3; tentative D call: TRBD1 (5 bases). Germline V CDR1 and CDR2: MDHEN, SYDVKM. The V end was cut by 5 bases, the J end by 0 bases, with 11 bases between. There are 15 residues in the CDR3. CDR3 in DNA: TGTGCCAGCAGTGCCGGGACTTACTCTGGAAACACCATATATTTT. Amino acid sequence: CASSAGTYSGNTIYF.

V usage is TRBV9 and J usage is TRBJ1-6; D might be TRBD1 (6 bases). Trimming stripped 0 bases from V and 1 base from J, with 11 bases between. Germline CDR1 and CDR2: SGDLS and YYNGEE. The CDR3 totals 17 residues. CDR3 DNA sequence: TGTGCCAGCAGCGTAGGTTCTAGGGGGTCCTATAATTCACCCCTCCACTTT. As protein: CASSVGSRGSYNSPLHF.

This clone was observed a single time. For the CDR3, the DNA is TGTGCCAGCTCACCTACCGTAGCGGGCACAGATACGCAGTATTTT. This gives the protein CASSPTVAGTDTQYF. The rearrangement uses TRBV18 and TRBJ2-3; perhaps TRBD2 as D (6 bases). Trimming removed 3 bases from V and 1 base from J, with 11 bases in between. This CDR3 comprises 15 residues. The V gene's germline CDR1 is KGHSH and CDR2 LQKENI.

Only one count was recorded for this clone. This chain connects TRBV5-1 to TRBJ2-1, with D possibly TRBD1 on 6 matching bases. This CDR3 region has 15 residues. Germline V CDR1 and CDR2: SGHRS, YFSETQ. V dropped 1 base and J dropped 0 bases, with 8 bases sitting between them. CDR3 nucleotide sequence: TGCGCCAGCAGCTTGACAGGGAACTCCTACAATGAGCAGTTCTTC. This sequence encodes CASSLTGNSYNEQFF.

J is TRBJ2-1 and V is TRBV3-1 (or the pseudogene TRBV3-2), with 9 bases that match TRBD2. Germline CDR1 reads LGHDT; CDR2 reads YNNKEL (reference sequence). The CDR3 consists of 16 residues. The V segment lost 2 bases and the J segment 3 bases; nucleotides outside the gene matches: 5. The CDR3 here is CASSQPGLANYNEQFF. CDR3 bases: TGTGCCAGCAGCCAACCGGGACTAGCCAACTACAATGAGCAGTTCTTC.

The chain joins TRBV2 to TRBJ2-7, with a possible D match to TRBD1 (6 bases). CDR1 and CDR2 from the germline V gene are SNHLY and FYNNEI. With 1 base removed from V and 0 bases from J, the gap between germline ends came to 13 bases. The CDR3 spans 16 residues. The CDR3 region has the DNA TGTGCCAGCAGTGAAGAAGGGGGTGGGGGCTCCTACGAGCAGTACTTC. Protein: CASSEEGGGGSYEQYF.

The chain carries TRBV11-3 and TRBJ2-2, with D unresolved. Germline CDR1 is SGHNT and CDR2 is YENEEA. V lost 6 bases and J 4 bases, leaving 9 bases between the germline ends. This CDR3 has 13 amino acids. DNA for the CDR3: TGTGCCAGCAGTCGCCCGAGCACCGGGGAGCTGTTTTTT. Protein: CASSRPSTGELFF.

This clone appeared once. The chain is built from TRBV13 and TRBJ2-7; 8 bases line up with TRBD2. CDR3 size: 15 residues. With V trimmed by 4 bases and J by 5 bases, 10 bases remained unmatched. The germline V gene encodes CDR1 PRHDT and CDR2 FYEKMQ (reference sequence). The CDR3 coding sequence is TGTGCCAGCAGCTGGCAAACGGGAGGGTCCGACGAGCAGTACTTC. This translates into CASSWQTGGSDEQYF.

The chain employs TRBV27 and TRBJ2-2; 7 nucleotides align to TRBD2. Germline V gene lookup returns CDR1 MNHEY and CDR2 SMNVEV (reference sequence). This CDR3 comprises 13 residues. Trimming cost V 8 bases and J 5 bases; bases outside gene matches: 5. The CDR3 DNA reads as TGTGCCAGCCATGCGGGAGTGACCGGGGAGCTGTTTTTT. The encoded protein is CASHAGVTGELFF.

This chain connects TRBV13 to TRBJ1-1; TRBD1 aligns across 9 bases. V dropped 5 bases and J dropped 0; count of bases not matched to a gene: 4. This CDR3 has 15 residues. CDR1 and CDR2 (germline): PRHDT, FYEKMQ (reference sequence). The CDR3: CASSDGTGMNTEAFF. The CDR3 DNA follows: TGTGCCAGCAGCGACGGGACAGGGATGAACACTGAAGCTTTCTTT.

This sequence joins TRBV7-3 and TRBJ2-3; 10 positions match TRBD2. From germline, CDR1 is SGHTA and CDR2 FQGTGA. This CDR3 is 14 amino acids long. Unmatched junction bases numbered 4, after V lost 6 bases and J lost 4 bases. CDR3 nucleotides: TGTGCCAGCAGTTCTAGCGGGAGTTCAGATACGCAGTATTTT. This codes for CASSSSGSSDTQYF.

The chain joins TRBV19 to TRBJ2-7; weak D call: TRBD2 (6 bases). CDR1 LNHDA and CDR2 SQIVND come from the germline V gene (reference sequence). V dropped 0 bases and J dropped 1 base, with 10 bases sitting between them. This CDR3 comprises 15 residues. The CDR3 spells CASSIDVSGSYEQYF. As DNA, the CDR3 is TGTGCCAGTAGTATAGACGTCAGCGGGTCCTACGAGCAGTACTTC.

The chain employs TRBV5-6 and TRBJ2-5; no reliable D call. V was clipped by 2 bases and J by 4 bases, with 3 bases between them. The CDR3 spans 11 residues. The V gene's germline CDR1 is SGHDT and CDR2 YYEEEE. The CDR3 DNA reads TGTGCCAGCAGCTTCCTAGAGACCCAGTACTTC. Protein product: CASSFLETQYF.

V usage is TRBV7-9 and J usage is TRBJ2-1; no definite D call. The CDR3 loop spans 13 amino acids. Germline V lookup: CDR1 SEHNR, CDR2 FQNEAQ (reference sequence). Trimming took 5 bases from V and 4 from J, leaving 9 bases between them. CDR3: CASSPPRYNEQFF. CDR3 bases: TGTGCCAGCAGCCCCCCTCGGTACAATGAGCAGTTCTTC.

This chain connects TRBV28 to TRBJ1-1; 8 bases agree with TRBD1. This CDR3 is 16 amino acids long. The V and J ends lost 6 bases and 5 bases, in that order; junction bases with no gene match: 14. The V gene's germline CDR1 is MDHEN and CDR2 SYDVKM. DNA for the CDR3: TGTGCCAGCAGCCGATCCACCGGGACAGGTCGTACTGAAGCTTTCTTT. Translating it yields CASSRSTGTGRTEAFF.